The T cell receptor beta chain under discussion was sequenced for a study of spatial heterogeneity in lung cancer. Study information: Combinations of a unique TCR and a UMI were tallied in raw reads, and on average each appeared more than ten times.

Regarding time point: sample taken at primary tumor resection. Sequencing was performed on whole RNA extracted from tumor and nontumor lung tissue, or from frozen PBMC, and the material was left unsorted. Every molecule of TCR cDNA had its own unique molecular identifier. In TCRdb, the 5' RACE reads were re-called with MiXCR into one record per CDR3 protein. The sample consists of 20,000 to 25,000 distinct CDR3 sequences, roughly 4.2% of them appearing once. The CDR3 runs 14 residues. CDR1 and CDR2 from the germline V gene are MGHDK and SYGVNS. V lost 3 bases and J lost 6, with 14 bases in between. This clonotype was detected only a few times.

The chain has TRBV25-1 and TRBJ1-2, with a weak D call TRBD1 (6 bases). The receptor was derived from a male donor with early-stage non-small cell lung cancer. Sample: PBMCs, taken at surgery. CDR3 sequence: CASSDLDRAHGYTF. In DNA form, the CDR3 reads TGTGCCAGCAGTGACTTGGACAGAGCCCATGGCTACACCTTC.